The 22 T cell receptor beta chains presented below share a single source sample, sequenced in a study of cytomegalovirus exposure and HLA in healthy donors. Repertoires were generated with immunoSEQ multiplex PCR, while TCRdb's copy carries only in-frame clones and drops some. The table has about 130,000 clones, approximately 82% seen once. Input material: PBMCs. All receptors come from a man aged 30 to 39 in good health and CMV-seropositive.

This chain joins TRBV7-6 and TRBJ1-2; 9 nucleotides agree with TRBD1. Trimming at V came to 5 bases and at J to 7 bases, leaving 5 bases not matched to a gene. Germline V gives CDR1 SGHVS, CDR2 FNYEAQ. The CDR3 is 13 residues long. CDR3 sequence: CASSPGQGAGYTF. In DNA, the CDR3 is TGTGCCAGCAGCCCGGGACAGGGTGCTGGCTACACCTTC. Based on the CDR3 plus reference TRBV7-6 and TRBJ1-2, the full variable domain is GAGVSQSPRYKVTKRGQDVALRCDPISGHVSLYWYRQALGQGPEFLTYFNYEAQQDKSGLPNDRFSAERPEGSISTLTIQRTEQRDSAMYRCASSPGQGAGYTFGSGTRLTVV.

This CDR3 is CASSLFTGSEQFF. In DNA, the CDR3 is TGCGCCAGCAGCCTATTTACAGGGAGCGAGCAGTTCTTC. The chain has TRBV10-1 and TRBJ2-1; tentatively, D is TRBD1 (6 bases). The CDR3 sequence is 13 residues long. The V and J ends lost 6 bases and 10 bases respectively, with 16 bases between them. Looked up from germline, CDR1 is WNHNN and CDR2 is SYGVQD (reference sequence).

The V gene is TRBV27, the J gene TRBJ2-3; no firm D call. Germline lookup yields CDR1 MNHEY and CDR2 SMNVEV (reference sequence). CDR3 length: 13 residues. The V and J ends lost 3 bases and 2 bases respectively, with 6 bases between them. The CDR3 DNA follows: TGTGCCAGCAGTTTCCGAGACACAGATACGCAGTATTTT. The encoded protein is CASSFRDTDTQYF.

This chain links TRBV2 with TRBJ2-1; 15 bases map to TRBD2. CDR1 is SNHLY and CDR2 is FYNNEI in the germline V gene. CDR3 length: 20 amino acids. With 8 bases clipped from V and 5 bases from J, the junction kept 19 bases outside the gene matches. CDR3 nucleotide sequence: TGTGCCAGCGGGGATCTGCCGGGACTAGCGGGGGGCCCCGTCGACAATGAGCAGTTCTTC. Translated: CASGDLPGLAGGPVDNEQFF.

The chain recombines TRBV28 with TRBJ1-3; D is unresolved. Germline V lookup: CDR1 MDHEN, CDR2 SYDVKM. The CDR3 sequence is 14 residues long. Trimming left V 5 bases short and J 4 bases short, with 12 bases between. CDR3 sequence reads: CASSPPLLGNTIYF. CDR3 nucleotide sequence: TGTGCCAGCAGTCCTCCCCTTTTAGGAAACACCATATATTTT.

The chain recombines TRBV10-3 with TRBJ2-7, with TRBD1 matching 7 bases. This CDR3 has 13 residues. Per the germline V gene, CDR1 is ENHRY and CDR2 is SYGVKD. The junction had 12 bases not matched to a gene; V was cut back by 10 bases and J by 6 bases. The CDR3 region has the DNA TGTGCCACCACCACGGGACAGTATCTCGAGCAGTACTTC. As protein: CATTTGQYLEQYF.

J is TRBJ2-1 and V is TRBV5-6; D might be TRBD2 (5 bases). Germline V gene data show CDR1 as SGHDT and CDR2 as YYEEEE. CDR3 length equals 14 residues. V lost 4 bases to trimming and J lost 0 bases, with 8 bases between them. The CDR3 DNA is TGTGCCAGCAGCCGGGATCTCTCCTACAATGAGCAGTTCTTC. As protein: CASSRDLSYNEQFF.

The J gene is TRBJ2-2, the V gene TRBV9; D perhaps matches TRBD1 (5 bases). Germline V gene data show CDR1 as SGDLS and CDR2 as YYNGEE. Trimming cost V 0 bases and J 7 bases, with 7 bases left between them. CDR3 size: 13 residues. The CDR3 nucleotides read TGTGCCAGCAGCGTAGTAGGGGTCGGGGAGCTGTTTTTT. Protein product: CASSVVGVGELFF.

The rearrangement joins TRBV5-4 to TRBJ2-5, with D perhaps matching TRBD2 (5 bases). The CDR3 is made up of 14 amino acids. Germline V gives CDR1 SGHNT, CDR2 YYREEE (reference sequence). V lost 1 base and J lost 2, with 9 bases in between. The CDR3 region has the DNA TGTGCCAGCAGCTTGAGGACTCAGCAAGAGACCCAGTACTTC. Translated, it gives CASSLRTQQETQYF.

CDR3 region: CASSRQGGTEAFF. The CDR3 bases are TGTGCCAGCAGTAGACAGGGGGGCACTGAAGCTTTCTTT. V and J are TRBV6-6 and TRBJ1-1; 9 bases fit TRBD1. Germline V gene lookup returns CDR1 MNHNY and CDR2 SVGAGI (reference sequence). The CDR3 covers 13 residues. With V trimmed by 5 bases and J by 4 bases, 2 bases remained unmatched.

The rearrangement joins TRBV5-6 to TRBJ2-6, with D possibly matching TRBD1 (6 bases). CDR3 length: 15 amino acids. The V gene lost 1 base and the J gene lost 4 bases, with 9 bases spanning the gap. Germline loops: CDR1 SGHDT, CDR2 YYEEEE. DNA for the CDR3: TGTGCCAGCAGCTTGACAGGGAGCGGGGCCAACGTCCTGACTTTC. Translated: CASSLTGSGANVLTF.

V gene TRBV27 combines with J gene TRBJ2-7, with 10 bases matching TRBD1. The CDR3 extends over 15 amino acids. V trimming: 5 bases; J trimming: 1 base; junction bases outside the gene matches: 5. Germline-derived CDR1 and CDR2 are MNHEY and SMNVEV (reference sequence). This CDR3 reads CASSDGQGVSYEQYF. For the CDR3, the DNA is TGTGCCAGCAGTGACGGACAGGGGGTTTCCTACGAGCAGTACTTC.

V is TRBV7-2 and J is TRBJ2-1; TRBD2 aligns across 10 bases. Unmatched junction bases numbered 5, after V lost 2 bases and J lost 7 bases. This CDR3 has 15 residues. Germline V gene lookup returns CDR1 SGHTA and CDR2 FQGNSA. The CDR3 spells CASSLPGLAPNEQFF. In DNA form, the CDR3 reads TGTGCCAGCAGCTTACCGGGACTAGCGCCGAATGAGCAGTTCTTC.

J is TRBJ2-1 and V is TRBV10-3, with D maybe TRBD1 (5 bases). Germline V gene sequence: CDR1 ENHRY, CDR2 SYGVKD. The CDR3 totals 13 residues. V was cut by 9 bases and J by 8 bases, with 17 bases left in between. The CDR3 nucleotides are TGTGCCATAATGGGCCCCTCAGGGTATGAGCAGTTCTTC. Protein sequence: CAIMGPSGYEQFF.

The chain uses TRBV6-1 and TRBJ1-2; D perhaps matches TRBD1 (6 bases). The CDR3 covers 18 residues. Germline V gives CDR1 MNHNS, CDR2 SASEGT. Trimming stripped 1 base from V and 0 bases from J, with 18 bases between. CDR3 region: CASSEGFSRTAPNYGYTF. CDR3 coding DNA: TGTGCCAGCAGTGAAGGGTTTTCCAGGACAGCACCTAACTATGGCTACACCTTC.

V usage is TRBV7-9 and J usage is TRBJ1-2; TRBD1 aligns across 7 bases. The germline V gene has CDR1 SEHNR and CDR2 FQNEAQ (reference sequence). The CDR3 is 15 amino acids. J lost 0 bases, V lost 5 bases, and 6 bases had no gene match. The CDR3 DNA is TGTGCCAGCAGCCTAACAGGGGCGTCTAACTATGGCTACACCTTC. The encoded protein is CASSLTGASNYGYTF.

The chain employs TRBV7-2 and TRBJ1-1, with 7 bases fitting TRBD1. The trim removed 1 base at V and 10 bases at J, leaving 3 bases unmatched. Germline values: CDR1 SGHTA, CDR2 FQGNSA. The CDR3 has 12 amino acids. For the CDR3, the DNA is TGTGCCAGCAGCTTAGACAGGGGCCCAGCTTTCTTT. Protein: CASSLDRGPAFF.

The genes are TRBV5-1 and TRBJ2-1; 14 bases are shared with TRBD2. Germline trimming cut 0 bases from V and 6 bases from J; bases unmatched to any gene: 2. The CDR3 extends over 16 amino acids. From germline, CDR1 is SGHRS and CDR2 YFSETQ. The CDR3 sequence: CASSLGGTSGSNEQFF. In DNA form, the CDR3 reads TGCGCCAGCAGCTTGGGAGGGACTAGCGGGAGCAATGAGCAGTTCTTC.

CDR3 DNA: TGCGCCAGCAGCTTGGTGGCTAGCGGCTACAATGAGCAGTTCTTC. The encoded protein is CASSLVASGYNEQFF. V and J are TRBV5-1 and TRBJ2-1, with 7 bases fitting TRBD2. V trimming: 0 bases; J trimming: 3 bases; junction bases outside the gene matches: 3. Germline-derived CDR1 and CDR2 are SGHRS and YFSETQ. This CDR3 has 15 residues.

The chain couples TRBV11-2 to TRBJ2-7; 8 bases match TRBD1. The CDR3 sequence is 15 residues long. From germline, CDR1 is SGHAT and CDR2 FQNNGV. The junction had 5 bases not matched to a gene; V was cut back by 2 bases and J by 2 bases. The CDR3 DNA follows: TGTGCCAGCAGCTTAACCCGACAGGGGACCTACGAGCAGTACTTC. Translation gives CASSLTRQGTYEQYF.

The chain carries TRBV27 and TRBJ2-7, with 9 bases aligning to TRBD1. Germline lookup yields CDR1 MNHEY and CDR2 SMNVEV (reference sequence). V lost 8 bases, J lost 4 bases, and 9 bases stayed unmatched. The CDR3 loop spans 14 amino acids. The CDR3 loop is CASRRGQGSYEQYF. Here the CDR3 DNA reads TGTGCCAGCCGAAGAGGACAGGGGTCTTACGAGCAGTACTTC.

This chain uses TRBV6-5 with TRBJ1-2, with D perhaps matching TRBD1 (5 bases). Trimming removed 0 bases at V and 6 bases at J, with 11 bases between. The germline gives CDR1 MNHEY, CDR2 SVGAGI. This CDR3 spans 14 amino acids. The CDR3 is CASSYSGQGHGYTF. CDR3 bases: TGTGCCAGCAGTTACTCTGGGCAGGGTCATGGCTACACCTTC.